Listed below are T cell receptor beta chains from one sample, sequenced in a study of shared clonotypes between healthy human individuals. Generated by immunoSEQ multiplex PCR, the TCRdb table keeps only in-frame clones and is missing some. The data show some 530,000 clones, with 70% to 80% seen just once and approximately 12% held by the top ten. Sequencing used PBMCs. These receptor sequences come from a woman in her thirties or forties in good health. Some clones in this sample may be carry-over from other donors' samples. The CDR3 runs from the conserved cysteine through the conserved F or W. The order of the fields is J gene, V gene, D gene, clone size, CDR3 protein, CDR3 DNA. A D gene is named only where the DNA matches it firmly. The listing skips clone size in some rows; elsewhere it reads once, few, many or a size class.

>TRBJ2-7|TRBV2|TRBD2|few
CASSTNPGGVYEQYF
TGTGCCAGCAGTACTAACCCGGGGGGAGTCTACGAGCAGTACTTC
>TRBJ2-1|TRBV7-3|-|-
CASSPIGFVYEQFF
TGTGCCAGCAGCCCGATTGGGTTTGTCTATGAGCAGTTCTTC
>TRBJ2-3|TRBV29-1|-|-
CSVEWGTSRDTHYF
TGCAGCGTTGAGTGGGGAACTAGCAGGGATACGCACTATTTT
>TRBJ2-7|TRBV4-1|TRBD2|-
CASSHPTRPGQRGRALYEQYF
TGCGCCAGCAGCCACCCCACCCGCCCGGGACAACGCGGGAGGGCCCTCTACGAGCAGTACTTC
>TRBJ1-3|TRBV2|TRBD1|-
CASSPPGQGGGNTIYF
TGTGCCAGCAGTCCGCCCGGACAGGGGGGAGGAAACACCATATATTTT
>TRBJ2-2|TRBV5-1|-|-
CASSGGSLNTGELFF
TGCGCCAGCAGCGGAGGGAGCCTGAACACCGGGGAGCTGTTTTTT
>TRBJ1-2|TRBV4-1|TRBD1|many
CASSLDRVNYGYTF
TGCGCCAGCAGCCTAGACAGGGTAAACTATGGCTACACCTTC
>TRBJ2-2|TRBV25-1|-|-
CASSISIGTGELFF
TGTGCCAGCAGTATCTCTATAGGGACCGGGGAGCTGTTTTTT
>TRBJ2-1|TRBV30|-|-
CAWSVQDERFF
TGTGCCTGGAGTGTACAGGACGAGCGGTTCTTC
>TRBJ2-1|TRBV6-1|TRBD2|-
CASSKLAGDIDEQFF
TGTGCCAGCAGTAAACTAGCGGGAGATATCGATGAGCAGTTCTTC
>TRBJ2-5|TRBV5-4|TRBD2|few
CASSSGTKEETQYF
TGTGCCAGCAGCTCCGGGACTAAAGAAGAGACCCAGTACTTC
>TRBJ1-5|TRBV7-2|-|-
CASSFEANQPQHF
TGTGCCAGCAGCTTTGAGGCCAATCAGCCCCAGCATTTT
>TRBJ2-5|TRBV5-5|TRBD1|-
CASSWGQGFQETQYF
TGTGCCAGCAGCTGGGGACAGGGGTTCCAAGAGACCCAGTACTTC
>TRBJ2-2|TRBV5-4|-|-
CASRPTGRDAGELFF
TGTGCCAGCAGGCCGACAGGGAGGGATGCCGGGGAGCTGTTTTTT
>TRBJ1-3|TRBV28|-|few
CATTGTRSGNTIYF
TGTGCCACCACCGGGACGCGTTCTGGAAACACCATATATTTT
>TRBJ2-1|TRBV6-5|-|-
CASSPEWDNEQFF
TGTGCCAGCAGCCCTGAGTGGGACAATGAGCAGTTCTTC
>TRBJ1-1|TRBV2|-|once
CASNEQGRVGTEAFF
TGTGCCAGCAATGAGCAGGGGCGAGTAGGCACTGAAGCTTTCTTT
>TRBJ2-1|TRBV21-1|-|-
CASSKGILAGGHNEQFF
TGTGCCAGCAGCAAAGGCATACTAGCGGGAGGGCACAATGAGCAGTTCTTC
>TRBJ2-4|TRBV11-2|-|once
CASRDFGINIQYF
TGTGCCAGCCGAGATTTTGGAATAAACATTCAGTACTTC
>TRBJ1-1|TRBV11-2|-|many
CASSSRPGQNTEAFF
TGTGCCAGCAGCTCCCGTCCCGGACAGAACACTGAAGCTTTCTTT
>TRBJ2-1|TRBV29-1|-|-
CSVGAGREFEQFF
TGCAGCGTTGGTGCTGGGCGGGAATTTGAGCAGTTCTTC
>TRBJ1-1|TRBV30|-|few
CAWSRSGNTEAFF
TGTGCCTGGAGTCGGAGTGGTAACACTGAAGCTTTCTTT
>TRBJ2-7|TRBV15|TRBD2|-
CATRASGTYEQYF
TGTGCCACCAGGGCTAGCGGGACCTACGAGCAGTACTTC
>TRBJ1-2|TRBV9|-|-
CASSPRYYYGYTF
TGTGCCAGCAGCCCCCGGTACTACTATGGCTACACCTTC
>TRBJ1-1|TRBV7-8|-|few
CASSLAHGSMNTEAFF
TGTGCCAGCAGCTTAGCGCATGGCAGCATGAACACTGAAGCTTTCTTT
>TRBJ1-1|TRBV2|-|once
CASRRVGYTEAFF
TGTGCCAGCAGGCGGGTTGGGTACACTGAAGCTTTCTTT
>TRBJ2-6|TRBV6-4|-|many
CASSEGAGANVLTF
TGTGCCAGCAGTGAGGGGGCTGGGGCCAACGTCCTGACTTTC
>TRBJ2-7|TRBV6-1|-|-
CASLMGAGSSYEQYF
TGTGCCAGCTTGATGGGGGCCGGGAGCTCCTACGAGCAGTACTTC
>TRBJ2-7|TRBV6-5|TRBD2|-
CASRTSGYEQYF
TGTGCCAGTAGGACTAGCGGCTACGAGCAGTACTTC
>TRBJ2-1|TRBV5-1|TRBD2|-
CASSWNRPGLEQFF
TGCGCCAGCAGCTGGAACAGGCCGGGACTAGAGCAGTTCTTC
>TRBJ2-5|TRBV7-8|TRBD1|-
CASSFNRGQQETQYF
TGTGCCAGCAGCTTTAACAGGGGCCAACAAGAGACCCAGTACTTC
>TRBJ1-2|TRBV10-3|-|-
CAISEGQSYGYTF
TGTGCCATCAGCGAGGGGCAGAGCTATGGCTACACCTTC
>TRBJ2-1|TRBV10-3|-|-
CAITQSGTHLRGDEQFF
TGTGCCATCACTCAATCGGGGACCCACCTTCGTGGCGATGAGCAGTTCTTC
>TRBJ1-3|TRBV28|-|-
CASSLRNTIYF
TGTGCCAGCAGTTTAAGAAACACCATATATTTT
>TRBJ1-2|TRBV19|-|-
CASSTQGDLIYGYTF
TGTGCCAGTAGTACACAGGGAGACCTCATCTATGGCTACACCTTC
>TRBJ2-1|TRBV11-3|-|once
CASSPREARYSYNEQFF
TGTGCCAGCAGCCCACGGGAAGCGCGATACTCCTACAATGAGCAGTTCTTC
>TRBJ2-2|TRBV11-3|-|-
CASSPGAANTGELFF
TGTGCCAGCAGCCCAGGGGCAGCGAACACCGGGGAGCTGTTTTTT
>TRBJ2-5|TRBV11-1|-|-
CASSLGSRETQYF
TGTGCCAGCAGCTTAGGGTCGCGAGAGACCCAGTACTTC
>TRBJ2-2|TRBV19|-|-
CASSNRNTGELFF
TGTGCCAGTAGTAATAGGAACACCGGGGAGCTGTTTTTT
>TRBJ2-5|TRBV28|-|-
CASRFRTGGEETQYF
TGTGCCAGCAGATTCAGGACAGGAGGGGAGGAGACCCAGTACTTC
>TRBJ2-2|TRBV4-3|TRBD2|-
CASSQVAGRGHGELFF
TGCGCCAGCAGCCAAGTCGCCGGGAGGGGTCACGGGGAGCTGTTTTTT
>TRBJ2-1|TRBV11-2|-|-
CASSLGDGSGFF
TGTGCCAGCAGCTTAGGAGACGGCAGCGGGTTCTTC
>TRBJ1-5|TRBV28|-|-
CASRERGLRNQPQHF
TGTGCCAGCAGGGAGAGGGGCCTGAGAAATCAGCCCCAGCATTTT
>TRBJ2-1|TRBV7-2|-|-
CASSLALSGYNEQFF
TGTGCCAGCAGCTTAGCGCTGTCAGGTTACAATGAGCAGTTCTTC
>TRBJ2-1|TRBV7-8|-|-
CASSLTSSYNEQFF
TGTGCCAGCAGCTTGACAAGCTCCTACAATGAGCAGTTCTTC
>TRBJ1-2|TRBV7-3|-|few
CASSPSRGAEGYTF
TGTGCCAGCAGCCCCAGCCGGGGGGCGGAAGGCTACACCTTC
>TRBJ1-1|TRBV19|-|many
CASRGGATNTEAFF
TGTGCCAGTCGAGGCGGGGCTACTAACACTGAAGCTTTCTTT
>TRBJ2-7|TRBV9|-|-
CASSVVPYEQYF
TGTGCCAGCAGCGTAGTCCCCTACGAGCAGTACTTC
>TRBJ1-1|TRBV5-1|TRBD1|-
CASSGGQGWTEAFF
TGCGCCAGCAGCGGGGGACAGGGGTGGACTGAAGCTTTCTTT
>TRBJ2-7|TRBV10-2|-|-
CASSEPRDASYEQYF
TGCGCCAGCAGTGAGCCCCGGGACGCCTCCTACGAGCAGTACTTC
>TRBJ2-7|TRBV5-1|TRBD2|-
CASSLTGTSIHEQYF
TGCGCCAGCAGCTTAACCGGGACTAGCATCCACGAGCAGTACTTC
>TRBJ2-2|TRBV18|-|-
CASSPTGAGELFF
TGTGCCAGCTCACCAACGGGGGCCGGGGAGCTGTTTTTT
>TRBJ1-2|TRBV6-5|TRBD1|once
CARLGQGNYGYTF
TGTGCCAGACTGGGACAGGGAAACTATGGCTACACCTTC
>TRBJ2-3|TRBV6-1|-|-
CASSDAPLHTQYF
TGTGCCAGCAGTGACGCCCCCCTACATACGCAGTATTTT
>TRBJ1-3|TRBV5-3|-|-
CASGGPLSGNTIYF
TGTGCCTCCGGCGGCCCACTCTCTGGAAACACCATATATTTT
>TRBJ2-3|TRBV6-4|TRBD2|-
CASSDTASGDTDTQYF
TGTGCCAGCAGTGACACGGCTAGCGGGGACACAGATACGCAGTATTTT
>TRBJ2-7|TRBV7-8|-|once
CASSLTLASYEQYF
TGTGCCAGCAGCTTAACCCTAGCCTCCTACGAGCAGTACTTC
>TRBJ1-2|TRBV5-1|-|-
CASSLGSGRGYTF
TGCGCCAGCAGCTTGGGGTCCGGGAGAGGCTACACCTTC